The rows below give T cell receptor beta chains drawn from one sample of a study of T cell responses to AZD1222 COVID-19 vaccine. Assay used: immunoSEQ multiplex PCR; TCRdb lists only in-frame clones, some missing. The data hold approximately 150,000 clones, with about 91% observed a single time. The sample consisted of peripheral blood, taken 28 days after the second AZD1222 dose. Receptors were obtained from an adult who received the AZD1222 COVID-19 vaccine. Both conserved end residues are part of each CDR3. Each record gives: D gene, CDR3 length, clone size, V gene, J gene, CDR3 DNA, CDR3 protein. A D gene is named only where the DNA matches it firmly. Clone size is stated in some rows and not others, as once, few, many or a class when expanded.

d_call: NA
cdr3_length: 14
clone_size: NA
v_call: TRBV9
j_call: TRBJ2-2
cdr3_nt: TGTGCCAGCACTCGGTACCCGAACACCGGGGAGCTGTTTTTT
cdr3_aa: CASTRYPNTGELFF

d_call: NA
cdr3_length: 14
clone_size: NA
v_call: TRBV6-6
j_call: TRBJ1-4
cdr3_nt: TGTGCCAGCAGTCAGGGGACAACTAATGAAAAACTGTTTTTT
cdr3_aa: CASSQGTTNEKLFF

d_call: NA
cdr3_length: 17
clone_size: NA
v_call: TRBV7-3
j_call: TRBJ2-2
cdr3_nt: TGTGCCAGCAGCCCGAACTTTAGCGGCCTAAACACCGGGGAGCTGTTTTTT
cdr3_aa: CASSPNFSGLNTGELFF

d_call: TRBD2
cdr3_length: 16
clone_size: NA
v_call: TRBV7-2
j_call: TRBJ2-3
cdr3_nt: TGTGCCAGCAGCTTAAGGGCGGGGGGGGCCCCAGATACGCAGTATTTT
cdr3_aa: CASSLRAGGAPDTQYF

d_call: TRBD1
cdr3_length: 15
clone_size: once
v_call: TRBV27
j_call: TRBJ1-5
cdr3_nt: TGTGCCAGCAGTCCCGAGACAGGGGGCAATCAGCCCCAGCATTTT
cdr3_aa: CASSPETGGNQPQHF

d_call: NA
cdr3_length: 15
clone_size: NA
v_call: TRBV9
j_call: TRBJ1-1
cdr3_nt: TGTGCCAGCAGCAAAGAGGGTGACATGAACACTGAAGCTTTCTTT
cdr3_aa: CASSKEGDMNTEAFF

d_call: NA
cdr3_length: 16
clone_size: NA
v_call: TRBV20-1
j_call: TRBJ2-1
cdr3_nt: TGCAGTGCTAGTCCTCTTATAGAGAGCTCCTACAATGAGCAGTTCTTC
cdr3_aa: CSASPLIESSYNEQFF

d_call: NA
cdr3_length: 16
clone_size: NA
v_call: TRBV11-3
j_call: TRBJ2-3
cdr3_nt: TGTGCCAGCAGCCTGGGAGGGCGCCAGGGGGAAGATACGCAGTATTTT
cdr3_aa: CASSLGGRQGEDTQYF

d_call: NA
cdr3_length: 13
clone_size: NA
v_call: TRBV7-2
j_call: TRBJ2-5
cdr3_nt: TGTGCCAGCAGCTTACAGGGTTTGGAGACCCAGTACTTC
cdr3_aa: CASSLQGLETQYF

d_call: NA
cdr3_length: 11
clone_size: NA
v_call: TRBV6-5
j_call: TRBJ1-1
cdr3_nt: TGTGCCAGCAGTCATGGGGGGGAAGCTTTCTTT
cdr3_aa: CASSHGGEAFF

d_call: NA
cdr3_length: 11
clone_size: NA
v_call: TRBV12-5
j_call: TRBJ2-1
cdr3_nt: TGTGCTAGTGGTTTAAGGGATGAGCAGTTCTTC
cdr3_aa: CASGLRDEQFF

d_call: NA
cdr3_length: 11
clone_size: NA
v_call: TRBV7-8
j_call: TRBJ2-5
cdr3_nt: TGTGCCAGCAGTCATCAAGAGACCCAGTACTTC
cdr3_aa: CASSHQETQYF

d_call: TRBD1
cdr3_length: 11
clone_size: NA
v_call: TRBV3-1/TRBV3-2
j_call: TRBJ1-2
cdr3_nt: TGTGCCAGCAACAGGGGAGAAGGCTACACCTTC
cdr3_aa: CASNRGEGYTF

d_call: NA
cdr3_length: 17
clone_size: once
v_call: TRBV4-1
j_call: TRBJ2-7
cdr3_nt: TGCGCCAGCAGCCAAGATCGGGGGGTGGACAGTTACTACGAGCAGTACTTC
cdr3_aa: CASSQDRGVDSYYEQYF

d_call: NA
cdr3_length: 13
clone_size: NA
v_call: TRBV12-3/TRBV12-4
j_call: TRBJ1-6
cdr3_nt: TGTGCCAGCAGACCAACCTCTGGGACACCCCTCCACTTT
cdr3_aa: CASRPTSGTPLHF

d_call: TRBD1
cdr3_length: 15
clone_size: NA
v_call: TRBV6-1
j_call: TRBJ1-4
cdr3_nt: TGTGCCAGCAGTGAGGGGGACAGGGTTAATGAAAAACTGTTTTTT
cdr3_aa: CASSEGDRVNEKLFF

d_call: TRBD1
cdr3_length: 13
clone_size: NA
v_call: TRBV19
j_call: TRBJ1-2
cdr3_nt: TGTGCCAGTAGTCGAGACAGGGGGTCTGGCTACACCTTC
cdr3_aa: CASSRDRGSGYTF

d_call: NA
cdr3_length: 15
clone_size: NA
v_call: TRBV3-1/TRBV3-2
j_call: TRBJ1-1
cdr3_nt: TGTGCCAGCACCGACCGAGCGGCGTCGAACACTGAAGCTTTCTTT
cdr3_aa: CASTDRAASNTEAFF

d_call: NA
cdr3_length: 14
clone_size: NA
v_call: TRBV9
j_call: TRBJ1-2
cdr3_nt: TGTGCCAGCAGTGTTGCTCTGGCCGGCTATGGCTACACCTTC
cdr3_aa: CASSVALAGYGYTF

d_call: NA
cdr3_length: 15
clone_size: NA
v_call: TRBV3-1/TRBV3-2
j_call: TRBJ1-1
cdr3_nt: TGTGCCAGCAGCCCCTCCGGACAGTTGAACACTGAAGCTTTCTTT
cdr3_aa: CASSPSGQLNTEAFF

d_call: NA
cdr3_length: 16
clone_size: once
v_call: TRBV24-1
j_call: TRBJ2-4
cdr3_nt: TGTGCCACCAGTGATTCGGGGGCCCTAGCCAAAAACATTCAGTACTTC
cdr3_aa: CATSDSGALAKNIQYF

d_call: NA
cdr3_length: 14
clone_size: NA
v_call: TRBV11-2
j_call: TRBJ1-4
cdr3_nt: TGTGCCAGCAGCTTAGGTCCGGCAAATGAAAAACTGTTTTTT
cdr3_aa: CASSLGPANEKLFF

d_call: NA
cdr3_length: 11
clone_size: NA
v_call: TRBV5-5
j_call: TRBJ2-3
cdr3_nt: TGTGCCAGCAGCTTGGGGGATACGCAGTATTTT
cdr3_aa: CASSLGDTQYF

d_call: NA
cdr3_length: 14
clone_size: NA
v_call: TRBV19
j_call: TRBJ1-3
cdr3_nt: TGTGCCAGTAGGACACCTCTCTCTGGAAACACCATATATTTT
cdr3_aa: CASRTPLSGNTIYF

d_call: NA
cdr3_length: 14
clone_size: NA
v_call: TRBV11-3
j_call: TRBJ1-1
cdr3_nt: TGTGCCAGCAGCTCGGACGGCCGAAACACTGAAGCTTTCTTT
cdr3_aa: CASSSDGRNTEAFF

d_call: NA
cdr3_length: 12
clone_size: NA
v_call: TRBV29-1
j_call: TRBJ2-5
cdr3_nt: TGCAGCTGTGCGGTTGGGCGGGAGACCCAGTACTTC
cdr3_aa: CSCAVGRETQYF

d_call: NA
cdr3_length: 12
clone_size: NA
v_call: TRBV27
j_call: TRBJ1-5
cdr3_nt: TGTGCCAGCAGTTTTCAGGGGCAGCCCCAGCATTTT
cdr3_aa: CASSFQGQPQHF

d_call: TRBD1
cdr3_length: 13
clone_size: NA
v_call: TRBV24-1
j_call: TRBJ2-3
cdr3_nt: TGTGCCACCACGGACAGGGTATCAGGTACGCAGTATTTT
cdr3_aa: CATTDRVSGTQYF

d_call: TRBD1
cdr3_length: 12
clone_size: NA
v_call: TRBV5-1
j_call: TRBJ1-3
cdr3_nt: TGCGCCAGCAGCACTGGACAGGACACCATATATTTT
cdr3_aa: CASSTGQDTIYF

d_call: NA
cdr3_length: 12
clone_size: NA
v_call: TRBV6-5
j_call: TRBJ2-3
cdr3_nt: TGTGCCAGCAGCCGGACCCCAGATACGCAGTATTTT
cdr3_aa: CASSRTPDTQYF

d_call: TRBD1
cdr3_length: 13
clone_size: few
v_call: TRBV6-5
j_call: TRBJ1-1
cdr3_nt: TGTGCCACCTACAGGGGTGGGGGACTTGAAGCTTTCTTT
cdr3_aa: CATYRGGGLEAFF

d_call: TRBD1
cdr3_length: 20
clone_size: NA
v_call: TRBV19
j_call: TRBJ2-1
cdr3_nt: TGTGCCAGTAGTATAGGGGCACCGGGGACAGGGGGCAAGTCCTACAATGAGCAGTTCTTC
cdr3_aa: CASSIGAPGTGGKSYNEQFF

d_call: NA
cdr3_length: 16
clone_size: NA
v_call: TRBV9
j_call: TRBJ1-1
cdr3_nt: TGTGCCAGCAGCCCAAGCCTTGGGGAGTCGTGGACTGAAGCTTTCTTT
cdr3_aa: CASSPSLGESWTEAFF

d_call: TRBD1
cdr3_length: 14
clone_size: NA
v_call: TRBV7-2
j_call: TRBJ1-1
cdr3_nt: TGTGCCAGCAGCTGGACCCCAGGGGGCACTGAAGCTTTCTTT
cdr3_aa: CASSWTPGGTEAFF

d_call: NA
cdr3_length: 12
clone_size: NA
v_call: TRBV6-5
j_call: TRBJ1-1
cdr3_nt: TGTGCCAGCACATCCGGGACGAAAGAAGCTTTCTTT
cdr3_aa: CASTSGTKEAFF

d_call: NA
cdr3_length: 16
clone_size: NA
v_call: TRBV19
j_call: TRBJ2-4
cdr3_nt: TGTGCCAGTAGTATAGACAGGGGTAACACCAAAAACATTCAGTACTTC
cdr3_aa: CASSIDRGNTKNIQYF

d_call: TRBD1
cdr3_length: 15
clone_size: NA
v_call: TRBV15
j_call: TRBJ1-3
cdr3_nt: TGTGCCACCAGCAGCAACAGGGGGCGAGCAGACACCATATATTTT
cdr3_aa: CATSSNRGRADTIYF

d_call: NA
cdr3_length: 13
clone_size: NA
v_call: TRBV23-1
j_call: TRBJ2-7
cdr3_nt: TGCGCCAGCATCCCCGACTCTTCCTACGAGCAGTACTTC
cdr3_aa: CASIPDSSYEQYF